Detailed here is one T cell receptor (beta chain). Its antigen is unidentified. The data derive from a study of cytomegalovirus exposure and HLA in healthy donors. Whole-study results and caveats: In a later analysis, TCR beta V- and J-gene trimming showed a link to a missense DCLRE1C variant. With high specificity and sensitivity, the classifier reportedly diagnosed cytomegalovirus status.

In the PCR, 60 Vbeta and 13 Jbeta primers were used. Profiling relied on immunoSEQ multiplex PCR, and the TCRdb table lists in-frame clones only, not all of them. The sample includes approximately 160,000 clones, around 72% of them seen just once. The CDR3 spans 20 residues. The TCR originated in a man aged 45 to 65 in good health and CMV-seronegative. The sample consisted of PBMCs. The J gene is TRBJ2-7, the V gene TRBV1; the table assigns TRBD2, which was not confirmed against the DNA. TRBV1 is recorded as a pseudogene. CDR3 nucleotides: TGCACCAGCAGCCAAGATGCTCCATTGGAGGGGGGGCGGTGCACCTACGAGCAGTACTTC. It translates to CTSSQDAPLEGGRCTYEQYF.